This TCR beta chain was identified during a study of CXCR3-negative and CXCR3-positive naive CD8 T cells. Every CD8+ subset sample held around 300,000 flow-sorted cells, done in triplicate. CD45RO-CCR7+CD27+CD95- marked naive CD8+ T cells. The authors prepared UMI-labeled TRB cDNA libraries by 5' RACE. For each CDR3 protein, TCRdb gives one entry from its re-call of the 5' RACE reads, without DNA. Its table lists tens of thousands of distinct CDR3 sequences. This CDR3 is built from 15 residues. In germline, CDR1 is SGHVS, CDR2 FNYEAQ. In the case of this clonotype: Its antigen is not identified.

Whole-study findings and limits: CXCR3-positive naive cells had more hydrophobic TRB CDR3s than CXCR3-negative naive cells. Similarly elevated diversity marked both naive subsets, with memory CD8+ cells showing far lower diversity. Similar TRBV-TRBJ usage characterized naive CXCR3-negative and CXCR3-positive cells; memory cells differed.

Sequenced material: naive CXCR3+ CD8+ T cells from blood. The subset is: CD45RO-CCR7+CD27+CD95- naive CD8+ T cells expressing CXCR3 (TNR3+). The chain combines TRBV7-6 with TRBJ1-5; TCRdb names TRBD1, which stays unverified in the absence of DNA. The receptor comes from a human donor in good health. Some clones in this sample may be carry-over from other donors' samples. The chain's CDR3 is CASSLEGGGNQPQHF.